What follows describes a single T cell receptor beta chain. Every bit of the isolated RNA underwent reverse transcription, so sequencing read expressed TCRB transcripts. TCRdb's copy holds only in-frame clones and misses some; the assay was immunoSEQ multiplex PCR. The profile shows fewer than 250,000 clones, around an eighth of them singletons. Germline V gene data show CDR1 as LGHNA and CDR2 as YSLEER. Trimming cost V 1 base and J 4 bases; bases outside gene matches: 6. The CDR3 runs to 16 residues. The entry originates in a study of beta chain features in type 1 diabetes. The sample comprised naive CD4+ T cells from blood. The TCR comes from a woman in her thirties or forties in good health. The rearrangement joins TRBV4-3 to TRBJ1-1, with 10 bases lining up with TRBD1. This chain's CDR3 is CASSQGQGAPPTEAFF. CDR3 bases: TGCGCCAGCAGCCAAGGACAGGGGGCCCCCCCCACTGAAGCTTTCTTT.